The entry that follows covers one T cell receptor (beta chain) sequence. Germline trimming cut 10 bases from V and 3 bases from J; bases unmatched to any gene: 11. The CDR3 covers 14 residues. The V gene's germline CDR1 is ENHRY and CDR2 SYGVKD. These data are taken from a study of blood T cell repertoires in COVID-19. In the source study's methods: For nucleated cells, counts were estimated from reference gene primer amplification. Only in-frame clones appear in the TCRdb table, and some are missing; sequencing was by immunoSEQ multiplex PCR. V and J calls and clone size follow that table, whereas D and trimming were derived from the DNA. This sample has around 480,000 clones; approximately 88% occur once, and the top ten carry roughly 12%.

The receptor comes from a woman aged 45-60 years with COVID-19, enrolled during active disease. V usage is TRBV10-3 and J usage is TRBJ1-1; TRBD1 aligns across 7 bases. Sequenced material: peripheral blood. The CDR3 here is CATAQQGRDTEAFF. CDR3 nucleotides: TGTGCCACGGCCCAACAGGGGCGAGACACTGAAGCTTTCTTT.